This TCR beta chain was obtained from a study of blood T cell repertoires in COVID-19 (TCRdb year 2020). Study-wide context: Samples from collaborators originated in the United States, Italy and Spain and spanned both the acute and convalescent phases of COVID-19. The material from the prospective study consisted of cDNA or gDNA derived from T cells, B-cell-depleted T cells, or PBMCs. Deeply sampled blood TCRbeta repertoires from subjects exposed to, actively infected with, or recovered from COVID-19 were included in the dataset. A de-identified subject ID, COVID-19 status, age in years and sex were almost always included in the sample metadata. The repertoires were made available in a free public database intended to serve as a resource for research on the immune response to SARS-CoV-2. Samples were obtained from the ongoing ImmuneRACE study (first 160 participants) and from some 1,200 subjects provided by 6 global collaborators. Where HLA class I and class II types were available, the types were taken from metadata supplied by the sample provider, not from assay-based typing.

Whole blood was collected in K2EDTA tubes by collaborating institutions according to the institutions' own protocols. For TCRbeta analysis, collaborator samples were shipped as frozen whole blood, as isolated PBMCs, or as DNA extracted from either sample type. The immunoSEQ Assay, a bias-controlled multiplex PCR, was used to amplify TCRbeta CDR3 regions from genomic DNA. The study's processing was this. The number of nucleated cells in each sample was estimated from the amplification of reference gene primers within the assay. To quantify the absolute abundance of each unique TCRbeta CDR3 rearrangement, sequence reads were collapsed and filtered. For each sample, productive Simpson clonality was calculated as the square root of Simpson's diversity index across productive rearrangements. TCRdb provides this immuneACCESS table in a form limited to in-frame rearrangements. Some clones are lacking; in checked studies, under half of them reflect an unresolved V gene, and why the rest are absent is not known. V and J calls and clone size come straight from that table; D and trimming were deduced from the DNA. This sample is represented by approximately 670,000 clones; more than 80% of them were singletons. Approximately 0.25% of the sample rests with the top ten.

Including the terminal cysteine and phenylalanine, the CDR3 comprises 13 residues. Only the CDR3 region is kept as DNA, spanning 39 bases read in frame from base 1. The germline V gene (reference sequence) provides CDR1 DFQATT and CDR2 SNEGSKA. V loses 3 bases of germline sequence and J loses 4 bases, and the interval between the two ends is 13 bases. Beyond this particular receptor, the publication reports: How much clinical and demographic metadata was included differed by source and by participant, and the metadata was provided uncurated.

In this sample, this clone turned up a few times. Its target antigen remains unknown. No much larger clonotype is one base removed from it; base qualities were not supplied. The clonotype comes from a woman in her late teens or twenties with acute or convalescent COVID-19. What was sequenced was peripheral blood. The receptor chain draws on TRBV20-1 and TRBJ2-7, and perhaps TRBD1 as D gene, on 6 matching bases. The DNA is TGCAGTGCTAGTGAGAGGGGGTGGTACGAGCAGTACTTC. Translation gives CSASERGWYEQYF.